This TCR beta chain was recovered during a study of T cells expressing NK-cell markers. Study-wide context: Sorted CD3+CD56+NKG2C+, CD3+CD56+NKG2C- and CD3+CD56-NKG2C+ T-cell subsets were beta-chain profiled. The sequencing cohort of eight donors included seven HCMV-seropositive individuals and one seronegative individual.

Each CDR3 protein gets one entry in TCRdb, which reprocessed the 5' RACE reads and gives no DNA. Recorded for this sample: 550,000 to 600,000 distinct CDR3 sequences. There are 15 residues in the CDR3. Germline V gene lookup returns CDR1 DFQATT and CDR2 SNEGSKA (reference sequence). Material: blood T cells: a sorted CD56 or NKG2C T cell subset, CD4+ or CD8+ T cells, or bulk PBMC T cells (not recorded which). The chain recombines TRBV20-1 with TRBJ2-1; TCRdb's D gene call, TRBD2, goes unchecked for lack of DNA. The sequence derives from a man between 18 and 35 years old in good health. CDR3 sequence: CSASIPGLPDPPQFF.